This entry features one T cell receptor (beta chain) sequence. Its antigen is still unknown. Other DNA sequences of this sample code for an identical CDR3. The table came from immunoSEQ multiplex PCR; TCRdb's copy has only in-frame clones and leaves some out. The table includes about 2.1 million clones, roughly 93% detected once. Trimming left V 2 bases short and J 4 bases short, with 6 bases between. The germline gives CDR1 MNHNY, CDR2 SVGAGI (reference sequence). The CDR3 has 13 amino acids. The naive CD8 subset, CD45RO-negative cells positively selected for CCR7, excluded terminally differentiated effector memory CD45RA+ cells. All participating donors were Caucasian adults from Nashville, Tennessee. This sample stems from a study of shared clonotypes between healthy human individuals. Study results and limitations: Unshared clonotypes carried lower generation probabilities than those common to all four donors.

The sample was naive CD8+ T cells from PBMCs. The sequence was collected from a young man in good health. Some clones in this sample may be carry-over from other donors' samples. This chain links TRBV6-6 with TRBJ1-5; D gene uncertain. The CDR3: CASSYDLNQPQHF. The DNA of the CDR3 is TGTGCCAGCAGTTACGACCTAAATCAGCCCCAGCATTTT.